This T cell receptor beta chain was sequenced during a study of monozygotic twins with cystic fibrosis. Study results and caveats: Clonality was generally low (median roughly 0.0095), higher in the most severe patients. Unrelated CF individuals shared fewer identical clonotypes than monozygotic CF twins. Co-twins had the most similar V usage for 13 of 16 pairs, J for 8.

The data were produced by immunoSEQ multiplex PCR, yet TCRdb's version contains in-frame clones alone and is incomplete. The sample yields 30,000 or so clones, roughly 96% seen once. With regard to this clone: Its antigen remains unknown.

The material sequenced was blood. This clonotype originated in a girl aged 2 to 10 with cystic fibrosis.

CDR3 nucleotide sequence: TGTGCCAGCAGTTTATTAGCGGTTGAGCAGTTCTTC. It codes for CASSLLAVEQFF. The V gene is TRBV2, the J gene TRBJ2-1; a possible D gene is TRBD2 (6 bases). Germline lookup yields CDR1 SNHLY and CDR2 FYNNEI. The CDR3 loop spans 12 amino acids. V was clipped by 5 bases and J by 9 bases, with 11 bases between them.